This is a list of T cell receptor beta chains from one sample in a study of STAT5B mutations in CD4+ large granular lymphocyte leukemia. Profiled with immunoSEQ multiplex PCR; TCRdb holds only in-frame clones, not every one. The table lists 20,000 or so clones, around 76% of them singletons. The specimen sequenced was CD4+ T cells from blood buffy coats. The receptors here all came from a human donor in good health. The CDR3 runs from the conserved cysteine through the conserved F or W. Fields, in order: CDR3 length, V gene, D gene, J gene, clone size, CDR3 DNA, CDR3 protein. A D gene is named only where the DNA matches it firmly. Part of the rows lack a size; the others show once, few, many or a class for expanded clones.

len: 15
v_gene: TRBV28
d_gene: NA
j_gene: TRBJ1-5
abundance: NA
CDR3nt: TGTGCCAGCAGTCCTGGGACCGGGGGCAATCAGCCCCAGCATTTT
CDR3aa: CASSPGTGGNQPQHF

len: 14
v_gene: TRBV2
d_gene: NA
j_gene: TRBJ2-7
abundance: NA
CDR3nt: TGTGCCATCCGGGCAGCTCAGGCGGCCTACGAGCAGTACTTC
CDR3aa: CAIRAAQAAYEQYF

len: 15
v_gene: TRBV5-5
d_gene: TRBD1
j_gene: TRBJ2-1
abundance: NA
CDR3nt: TGTGCCAGCAGCCGGGACAGGGGGTCATTCGATGAGCAGTTCTTC
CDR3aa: CASSRDRGSFDEQFF

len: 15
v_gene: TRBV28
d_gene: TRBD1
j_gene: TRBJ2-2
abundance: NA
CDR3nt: TGTGCCAGCAGCCCCGGGACAGCAAACACCGGGGAGCTGTTTTTT
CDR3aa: CASSPGTANTGELFF

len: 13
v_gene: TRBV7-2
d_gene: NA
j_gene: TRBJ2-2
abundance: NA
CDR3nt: TGTGCCAGCAGACTAGATTGGGGCGGGGAGCTGTTTTTT
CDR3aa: CASRLDWGGELFF

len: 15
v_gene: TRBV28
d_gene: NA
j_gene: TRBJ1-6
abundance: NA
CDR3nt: TGTGCCAGCAGTTCGCCGGACGGTAAAAATTCACCCCTCCACTTT
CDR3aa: CASSSPDGKNSPLHF

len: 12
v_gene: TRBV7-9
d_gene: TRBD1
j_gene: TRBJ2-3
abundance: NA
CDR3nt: TGTGCCAGCAGCTGGGACAGAGATACGCAGTATTTT
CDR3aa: CASSWDRDTQYF

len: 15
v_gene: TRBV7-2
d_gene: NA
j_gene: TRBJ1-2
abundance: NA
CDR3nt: TGTGCCAGCAGCTTAGGGGCAGGTCTGGGGTCTGGCTACACCTTC
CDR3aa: CASSLGAGLGSGYTF

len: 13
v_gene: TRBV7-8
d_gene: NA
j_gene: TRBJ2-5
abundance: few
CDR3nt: TGTGCCAGCAGCTTAGAGCTGATAGAGACCCAGTACTTC
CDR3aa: CASSLELIETQYF

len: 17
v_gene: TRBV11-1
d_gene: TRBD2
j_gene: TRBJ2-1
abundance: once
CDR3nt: TGTGCCAGCAGTCGCGGGGAGGGGACCCTCGGTCGGAATGAGCAGTTCTTC
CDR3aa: CASSRGEGTLGRNEQFF

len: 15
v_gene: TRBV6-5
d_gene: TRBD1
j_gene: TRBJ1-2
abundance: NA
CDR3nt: TGTGCCAGCAGTTACTCGCGGGACAGGGGATATGGCTACACCTTC
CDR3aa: CASSYSRDRGYGYTF

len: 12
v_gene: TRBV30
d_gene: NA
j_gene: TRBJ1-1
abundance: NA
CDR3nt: TGTGCCTGGAGTGGGCGGACGGGTGAAGCTTTCTTT
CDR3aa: CAWSGRTGEAFF

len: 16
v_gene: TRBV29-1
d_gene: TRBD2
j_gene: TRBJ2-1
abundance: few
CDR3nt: TGCAGCGTTGAGCTAGCGGGAGCAGGGAATGGGAATGAGCAGTTCTTC
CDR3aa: CSVELAGAGNGNEQFF

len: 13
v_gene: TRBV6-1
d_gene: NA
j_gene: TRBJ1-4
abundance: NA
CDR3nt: TGTGCCAGCAGTGTTAGGTTCCTGGGGGAACTGTTTTTT
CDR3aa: CASSVRFLGELFF

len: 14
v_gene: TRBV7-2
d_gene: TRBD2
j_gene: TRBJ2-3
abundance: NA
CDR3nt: TGTGCCAGCAGCTTCCCGGGAGGCAGGGATACGCAGTATTTT
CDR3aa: CASSFPGGRDTQYF

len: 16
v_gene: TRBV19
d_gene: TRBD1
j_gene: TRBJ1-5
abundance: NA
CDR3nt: TGTGCCAGTAGCCTGGTGACAGGGATCGGCAATCAGCCCCAGCATTTT
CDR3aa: CASSLVTGIGNQPQHF

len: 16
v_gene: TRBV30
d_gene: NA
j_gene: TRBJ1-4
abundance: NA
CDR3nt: TGTGCCTGGAGTTCCAGGGGTACTACAACTAATGAAAAACTGTTTTTT
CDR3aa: CAWSSRGTTTNEKLFF

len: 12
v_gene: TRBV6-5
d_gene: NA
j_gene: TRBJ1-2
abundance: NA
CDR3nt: TGTGCCAGCAGTTACATTGGGGGTGGCTACACCTTC
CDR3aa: CASSYIGGGYTF

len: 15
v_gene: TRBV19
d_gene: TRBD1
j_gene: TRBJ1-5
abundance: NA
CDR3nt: TGTGCCAGTACCCAACAGGGGTTGAGCAATCAGCCCCAGCATTTT
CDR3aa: CASTQQGLSNQPQHF

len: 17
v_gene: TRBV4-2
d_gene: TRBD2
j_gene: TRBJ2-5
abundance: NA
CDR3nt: TGTGCCAGCAGCCAACAAGGGACTAGCGGGAGTCAAGAGACCCAGTACTTC
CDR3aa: CASSQQGTSGSQETQYF

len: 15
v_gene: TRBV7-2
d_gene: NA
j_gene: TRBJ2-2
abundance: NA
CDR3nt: TGTGCCAGCAGCTTAGGCTCAGGGGGGACCGGGGAGCTGTTTTTT
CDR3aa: CASSLGSGGTGELFF

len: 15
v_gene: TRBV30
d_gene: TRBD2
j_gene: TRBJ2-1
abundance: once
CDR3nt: TGTGCCTGGAGTGGAAAGCGGGGGGGCTACAATGAGCAGTTCTTC
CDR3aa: CAWSGKRGGYNEQFF

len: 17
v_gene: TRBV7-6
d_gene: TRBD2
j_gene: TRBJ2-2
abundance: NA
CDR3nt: TGTGCCAGCAGCCCAACGACTAGCGGGGGGTACACCGGGGAGCTGTTTTTT
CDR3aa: CASSPTTSGGYTGELFF

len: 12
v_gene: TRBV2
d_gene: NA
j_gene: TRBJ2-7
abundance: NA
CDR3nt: TGTGCCAGCAGTGAAAGCCGATACGAGCAGTACTTC
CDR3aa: CASSESRYEQYF

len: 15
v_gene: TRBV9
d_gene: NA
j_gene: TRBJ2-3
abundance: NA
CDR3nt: TGTGCCAGCAGCGTAGTAGGGGGGGCAGCAGATACGCAGTATTTT
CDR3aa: CASSVVGGAADTQYF

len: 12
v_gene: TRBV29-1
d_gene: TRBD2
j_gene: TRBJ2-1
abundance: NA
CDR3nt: TGCAGCGTCGCAAGCGGGACGGATGAGCAGTTCTTC
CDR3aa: CSVASGTDEQFF

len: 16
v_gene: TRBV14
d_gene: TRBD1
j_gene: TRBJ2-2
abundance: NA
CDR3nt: TGTGCCAGCAGACCGCCGGGACAGGGGGCGGTCGGGGAGCTGTTTTTT
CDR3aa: CASRPPGQGAVGELFF

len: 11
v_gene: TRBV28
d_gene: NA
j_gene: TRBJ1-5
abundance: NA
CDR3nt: TGTGCCAGCAGTTTAGGATGGGCCCAGCATTTT
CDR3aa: CASSLGWAQHF

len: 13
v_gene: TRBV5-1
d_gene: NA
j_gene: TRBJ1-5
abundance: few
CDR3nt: TGCGCCAGCAGCTTGGAATCCCAGACGCCCCAGCATTTT
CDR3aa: CASSLESQTPQHF

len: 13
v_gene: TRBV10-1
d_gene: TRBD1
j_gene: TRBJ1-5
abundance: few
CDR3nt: TGCGCCAGCCAGGGACAGGGTGGTCAGCCCCAGCATTTT
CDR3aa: CASQGQGGQPQHF

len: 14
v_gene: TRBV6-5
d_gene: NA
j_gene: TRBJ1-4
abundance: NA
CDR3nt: TGTGCCAGCAGCCTTAAGGGTCCTAATGAAAAACTGTTTTTT
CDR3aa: CASSLKGPNEKLFF

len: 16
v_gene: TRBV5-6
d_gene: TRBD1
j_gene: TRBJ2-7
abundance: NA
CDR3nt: TGTGCCAGCAGCTTGGTCGGACAGGCCCACTCCTACGAGCAGTACTTC
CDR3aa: CASSLVGQAHSYEQYF

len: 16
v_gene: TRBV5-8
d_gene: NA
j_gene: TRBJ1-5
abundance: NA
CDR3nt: TGTGCCAGCAGCCTACCGGTGGACAGTGGGGTGGGGCCCCAGCATTTT
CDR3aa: CASSLPVDSGVGPQHF

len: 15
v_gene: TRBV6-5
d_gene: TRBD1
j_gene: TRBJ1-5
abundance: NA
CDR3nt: TGTGCCAGCAGTTCCACCGGACAGGGGCATCAGCCCCAGCATTTT
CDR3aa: CASSSTGQGHQPQHF

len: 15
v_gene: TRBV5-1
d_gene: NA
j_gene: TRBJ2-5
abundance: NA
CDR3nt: TGCGCCAGCAGCTTGGCGTCTGCCAGGGGAGAGACCCAGTACTTC
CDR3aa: CASSLASARGETQYF

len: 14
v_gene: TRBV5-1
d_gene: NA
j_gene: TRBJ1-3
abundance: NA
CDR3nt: TGCGCCAGCAGCTTGGGGAGCTCTGGAAACACCATATATTTT
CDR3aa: CASSLGSSGNTIYF

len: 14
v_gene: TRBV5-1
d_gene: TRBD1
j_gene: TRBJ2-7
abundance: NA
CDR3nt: TGCGCCAGCAGCGGGGACAGGGGGCTCCACGAGCAGTACTTC
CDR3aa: CASSGDRGLHEQYF

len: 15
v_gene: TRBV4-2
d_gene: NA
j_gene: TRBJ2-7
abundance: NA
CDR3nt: TGTGCCAGCAGCCGGGGTAGCGGCGGGGACGGCGAGCAGTACTTC
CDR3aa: CASSRGSGGDGEQYF

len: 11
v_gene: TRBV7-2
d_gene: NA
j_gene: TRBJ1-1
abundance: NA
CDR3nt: TGTGCCAGCAGCTTAACGGATGAAGCTTTCTTT
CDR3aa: CASSLTDEAFF

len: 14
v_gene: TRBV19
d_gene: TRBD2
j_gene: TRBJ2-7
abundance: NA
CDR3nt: TGTGCCAGTAGTATAAGCGGGAGAGGCTACGAGCAGTACTTC
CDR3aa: CASSISGRGYEQYF

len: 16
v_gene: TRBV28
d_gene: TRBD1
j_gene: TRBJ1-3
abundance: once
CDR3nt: TGTGCCAGCGGATCTACAGGGGGCGCATCCGGAAACACCATATATTTT
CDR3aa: CASGSTGGASGNTIYF

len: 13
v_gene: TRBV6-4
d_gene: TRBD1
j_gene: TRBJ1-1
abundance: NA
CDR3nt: TGTGCCAGCAGTGAAACAGGGGGGTCGGAAGCTTTCTTT
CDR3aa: CASSETGGSEAFF

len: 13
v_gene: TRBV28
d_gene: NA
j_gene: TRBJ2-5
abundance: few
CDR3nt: TGTGCCAGCAGTCGTAACGTGGGAGAGACCCAGTACTTC
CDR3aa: CASSRNVGETQYF